The entry below gives a single T cell receptor beta chain sequence along with its context. Its antigen is not identified. This record comes from a study of shared clonotypes between healthy human individuals. Background on the study: CD4 naive and CD4 memory each took three plates per donor, while CD8 naive took two and CD8 memory one. Study-wide findings and caveats: The authors sampled blood alone, and tissue repertoires likely differ. Rarefaction exposed incomplete sorted-subset sequencing despite large depth.

Replicate PCRs run on sorted subsets employed 150 to 250 ng DNA, approximately 30,000 T cell genomes. Sequencing used immunoSEQ multiplex PCR; TCRdb keeps in-frame clones, though not all of them. The data contain some 2,500,000 clones, 85% to 95% of them singletons. The V segment lost 7 bases and the J segment 0 bases; nucleotides outside the gene matches: 5. The CDR3 runs to 14 residues. The germline gives CDR1 MNHNS, CDR2 SASEGT. The sample was naive CD4+ T cells from PBMCs. Subset of the sample: CD45RA+ positively selected. V and J are TRBV6-1 and TRBJ2-7, with 8 nucleotides matching TRBD1. The source of this sequence is a man aged 18 to 29 in good health. Some clones in this sample may be carry-over from other donors' samples. CDR3 sequence reads: CASTRQGSSYEQYF. Written as DNA, the CDR3 is TGTGCCAGCACCAGACAGGGGAGCTCCTACGAGCAGTACTTC.